The 22 T cell receptor beta chains reported below all come from one sample, sequenced in a study of shared clonotypes between healthy human individuals. Data came from immunoSEQ multiplex PCR; TCRdb stores just in-frame clones and leaves some out. This repertoire shows around 320,000 clones, around 90% found once; its top ten account for 15% to 20%. Material: memory CD8+ T cells sorted from blood. This sample's subset: CD45RO+ cells pooled with CCR7-negative TemRA cells. Every receptor here comes from a man aged 18 to 35 in good health.

The CDR3: CASSEALMEGQGPYGYTF. CDR3 sequence (DNA): TGTGCCAGCAGTGAAGCGCTTATGGAGGGACAGGGACCCTATGGCTACACCTTC. The chain joins TRBV2 to TRBJ1-2, with 9 bases fitting TRBD1. Germline V gene data show CDR1 as SNHLY and CDR2 as FYNNEI. With V trimmed by 0 bases and J by 4 bases, 12 bases remained unmatched. CDR3 length: 18 amino acids. Variable domain in full (rest from reference TRBV2 and TRBJ1-2): EPEVTQTPSHQVTQMGQEVILRCVPISNHLYFYWYRQILGQKVEFLVSFYNNEISEKSEIFDDQFSVERPDGSNFTLKIRSTKLEDSAMYFCASSEALMEGQGPYGYTFGSGTRLTVV.

This clone came up once. The CDR3 DNA follows: TGTGCCAGCAGCCGACTCCGACAGGGCCCCTCTGGGGAGCAGTACTTC. It is translated as CASSRLRQGPSGEQYF. The chain employs TRBV27 and TRBJ2-7; 7 bases match TRBD1. Germline V gives CDR1 MNHEY, CDR2 SMNVEV (reference sequence). This CDR3 contains 16 residues. With 6 bases clipped from V and 7 bases from J, the junction kept 18 bases outside the gene matches.

The rearrangement joins TRBV7-9 to TRBJ2-2; D may be TRBD1 (5 bases). The CDR3 has 16 amino acids. The V end was cut by 0 bases, the J end by 6 bases, with 14 bases between. The V gene's germline CDR1 is SEHNR and CDR2 FQNEAQ (reference sequence). The CDR3 sequence: CASSLAYQGLAGELFF. The CDR3 DNA reads as TGTGCCAGCAGCTTAGCCTATCAGGGCTTGGCCGGGGAGCTGTTTTTT.

The V call is TRBV30, the J call TRBJ1-1, with D unresolved. The CDR3 extends over 12 amino acids. The germline gives CDR1 GTSNPN, CDR2 SVGIG (reference sequence). The V and J ends lost 4 bases and 4 bases respectively, with 10 bases between them. The CDR3 sequence: CAWNVGGTEAFF. CDR3 nucleotide sequence: TGTGCCTGGAATGTGGGAGGCACTGAAGCTTTCTTT.

The chain is built from TRBV11-2 and TRBJ2-7, with a weak D call TRBD1 (5 bases). Trimming took 4 bases from V and 5 from J, leaving 18 bases between them. Germline CDR1 is SGHAT and CDR2 is FQNNGV. This CDR3 region has 15 residues. CDR3 protein: CASSSHKSREHEQYF. CDR3 DNA: TGTGCCAGCAGCTCCCATAAGAGCAGGGAACACGAGCAGTACTTC.

The chain recombines TRBV4-1 with TRBJ2-1; 7 nucleotides agree with TRBD1. The junction had 10 bases not matched to a gene; V was cut back by 4 bases and J by 7 bases. Per the germline V gene, CDR1 is MGHRA and CDR2 is YSYEKL. The CDR3 runs to 15 residues. The CDR3 coding sequence is TGCGCCAGCAGCCTCTTAGTAGGACAGGCTAATGAGCAGTTCTTC. This sequence encodes CASSLLVGQANEQFF.

The rearrangement uses TRBV10-3 and TRBJ2-7, with D possibly being TRBD1 (6 bases). Trimming pared 1 base from V and 3 bases from J, leaving 25 bases between. The CDR3 has 19 residues. Germline CDR1 reads ENHRY; CDR2 reads SYGVKD. DNA of the CDR3: TGTGCCATCAGTGAGTTGGAGGACAGCTTGGAACGGATGTACTACGAGCAGTACTTC. It specifies CAISELEDSLERMYYEQYF.

The chain links TRBV2 to TRBJ2-7; D is uncertain. The V end lost 2 bases, the J end lost 7 bases, and 9 bases lay between the germline ends. Germline CDR1 reads SNHLY; CDR2 reads FYNNEI. CDR3 length equals 12 residues. As DNA, the CDR3 is TGTGCCAGCAGTGAAATCGGCAGGGAGCAGTACTTC. Protein product: CASSEIGREQYF.

V is TRBV29-1 and J is TRBJ1-2, with D maybe TRBD1 (5 bases). The CDR3 spans 11 residues. Germline values: CDR1 SQVTM, CDR2 ANQGSEA. V was shortened by 3 bases and J by 4 bases, with 6 bases between the two germline ends. This chain's CDR3 is CSVDGGYGYTF. The CDR3 nucleotides read TGCAGCGTTGACGGGGGCTATGGCTACACCTTC.

This chain uses TRBV7-2 with TRBJ2-7; TRBD1 matches at 10 bases. This CDR3 is 16 amino acids long. Germline V lookup: CDR1 SGHTA, CDR2 FQGNSA. Trimming cost V 4 bases and J 3 bases; bases outside gene matches: 9. CDR3 region: CASSSDGGTGDYEQYF. For the CDR3, the DNA is TGTGCCAGCAGCTCCGACGGCGGGACAGGGGACTACGAGCAGTACTTC.

The chain combines TRBV30 with TRBJ2-6, with D hard to call. CDR3 length equals 12 residues. Per the germline V gene, CDR1 is GTSNPN and CDR2 is SVGIG (reference sequence). V lost 6 bases and J 2 bases, leaving 5 bases between the germline ends. CDR3 sequence reads: CACLAGANVLTF. The CDR3 coding sequence is TGTGCCTGCCTGGCTGGGGCCAACGTCCTGACTTTC.

The V call is TRBV11-2, the J call TRBJ1-2; D call uncertain. Germline CDR1 SGHAT, CDR2 FQNNGV. Trimming stripped 3 bases from V and 9 bases from J, with 14 bases between. The CDR3 spans 13 residues. DNA for the CDR3: TGTGCCAGCAGCTTCCCGGAGGGCTGGAGCTACACCTTC. Translating gives CASSFPEGWSYTF. The variable domain in full, completed from reference TRBV11-2 and TRBJ1-2, reads EAGVAQSPRYKIIEKRQSVAFWCNPISGHATLYWYQQILGQGPKLLIQFQNNGVVDDSQLPKDRFSAERLKGVDSTLKIQPAKLEDSAVYLCASSFPEGWSYTFGSGTRLTVV.

This chain uses TRBV19 with TRBJ1-2, with D possibly matching TRBD1 (5 bases). This CDR3 is built from 14 residues. Germline assignment: CDR1 LNHDA and CDR2 SQIVND (reference sequence). V dropped 7 bases and J dropped 0 bases, with 12 bases sitting between them. Here the CDR3 DNA reads TGTGCCAGTACCCCCGGGACGGCTAACTATGGCTACACCTTC. As protein: CASTPGTANYGYTF.

This clone was seen ten or more times. The chain has TRBV9 and TRBJ2-3, with 10 nucleotides matching TRBD2. Per germline, CDR1 SGDLS and CDR2 YYNGEE. Losses at the gene ends were 0 bases for V and 4 bases for J; bases not matched to a gene: 5. The CDR3 runs 16 residues. The CDR3 nucleotides are TGTGCCAGCAGCGTAGCTCTAGCGGGAGAACCAGATACGCAGTATTTT. Translated, it gives CASSVALAGEPDTQYF. The full variable domain, its missing parts supplied by reference TRBV9 and TRBJ2-3, is DSGVTQTPKHLITATGQRVTLRCSPRSGDLSVYWYQQSLDQGLQFLIQYYNGEERAKGNILERFSAQQFPDLHSELNLSSLELGDSALYFCASSVALAGEPDTQYFGPGTRLTVL.

The chain recombines TRBV27 with TRBJ2-5; a weak D match, TRBD1 (5 bases). The V end was cut by 4 bases, the J end by 2 bases, with 11 bases between. The CDR3 totals 14 residues. Germline CDR1 is MNHEY and CDR2 is SMNVEV (reference sequence). CDR3 bases: TGTGCCAGCAGTTCGCGACAGCCACAAGAGACCCAGTACTTC. Protein: CASSSRQPQETQYF.

This clone was seen a single time. The chain combines TRBV11-2 with TRBJ2-7; 9 bases agree with TRBD2. The V and J ends lost 5 bases and 7 bases, in that order; junction bases with no gene match: 12. The CDR3 has 15 amino acids. Germline CDR1 and CDR2: SGHAT and FQNNGV. CDR3 protein: CASSRLAGEVIEQYF. As DNA, the CDR3 is TGTGCCAGCAGCCGATTAGCGGGAGAGGTTATAGAGCAGTACTTC.

In regard to this clone: The same CDR3 can be traced to other DNA sequences in this sample. The rearrangement uses TRBV9 and TRBJ2-7; 11 bases line up with TRBD1. This CDR3 comprises 15 residues. Germline CDR1 and CDR2: SGDLS and YYNGEE. With 2 bases clipped from V and 3 bases from J, the junction kept 4 bases outside the gene matches. CDR3 protein: CASSVAGTGGYEQYF. In DNA, the CDR3 is TGTGCCAGCAGCGTTGCCGGGACAGGGGGCTACGAGCAGTACTTC.

The chain has TRBV13 and TRBJ2-7, with TRBD2 matching 8 bases. Trimming at V came to 0 bases and at J to 6 bases, leaving 13 bases not matched to a gene. The CDR3 sequence is 17 residues long. Germline-derived CDR1 and CDR2 are PRHDT and FYEKMQ (reference sequence). As DNA, the CDR3 is TGTGCCAGCAGCTTAGGCCCGGCCCGGGGGGGTTTGGTCGAGCAGTACTTC. Translated: CASSLGPARGGLVEQYF.

This clone was observed a single time. J is TRBJ1-1 and V is TRBV6-6, with D uncertain. This CDR3 is 15 amino acids long. Germline CDR1 and CDR2: MNHNY and SVGAGI (reference sequence). The V end was cut by 6 bases, the J end by 1 base, with 15 bases between. This CDR3 reads CASSSSSGRNTEAFF. In DNA form, the CDR3 reads TGTGCCAGCAGCTCCAGTTCCGGTCGGAACACTGAAGCTTTCTTT.

V is TRBV5-1 and J is TRBJ2-7, with 10 nucleotides matching TRBD2. The germline gives CDR1 SGHRS, CDR2 YFSETQ. J was trimmed by 3 bases and V by 5 bases; bases with no gene match: 5. The CDR3 is made up of 14 amino acids. The CDR3 region is CASRLAGNNYEQYF. The CDR3 DNA sequence: TGCGCCAGCAGACTAGCGGGGAATAACTACGAGCAGTACTTC.

The chain has TRBV10-3 and TRBJ1-1; D is uncertain. Trimming stripped 2 bases from V and 0 bases from J, with 10 bases between. CDR3 size: 15 residues. Germline V CDR1 and CDR2: ENHRY, SYGVKD. CDR3 amino acids: CAISEGDTLNTEAFF. Here the CDR3 DNA reads TGTGCCATCAGTGAGGGCGACACACTGAACACTGAAGCTTTCTTT.

The chain combines TRBV30 with TRBJ2-7; the D gene could be TRBD1 or TRBD2 (5 bases each). The length of the CDR3 is 12 residues. Per the germline V gene, CDR1 is GTSNPN and CDR2 is SVGIG (reference sequence). The V end was cut by 5 bases, the J end by 4 bases, with 12 bases between. CDR3 sequence (DNA): TGTGCCTGGGACGGGGCAGGTTACGAGCAGTACTTC. This encodes CAWDGAGYEQYF.